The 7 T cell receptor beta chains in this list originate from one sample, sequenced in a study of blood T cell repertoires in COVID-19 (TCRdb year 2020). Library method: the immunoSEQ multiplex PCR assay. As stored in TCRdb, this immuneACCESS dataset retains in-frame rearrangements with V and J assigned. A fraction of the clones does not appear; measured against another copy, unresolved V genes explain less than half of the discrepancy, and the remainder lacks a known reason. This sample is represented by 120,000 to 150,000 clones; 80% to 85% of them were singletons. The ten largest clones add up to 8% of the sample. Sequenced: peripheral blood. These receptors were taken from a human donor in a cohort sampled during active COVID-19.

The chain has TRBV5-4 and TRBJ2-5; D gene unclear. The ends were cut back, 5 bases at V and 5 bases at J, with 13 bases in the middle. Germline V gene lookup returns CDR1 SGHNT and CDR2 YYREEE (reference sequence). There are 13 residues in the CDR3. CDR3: CASSSVPGETQYF. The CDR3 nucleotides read TGTGCCAGCAGTTCGGTTCCCGGGGAGACCCAGTACTTC.

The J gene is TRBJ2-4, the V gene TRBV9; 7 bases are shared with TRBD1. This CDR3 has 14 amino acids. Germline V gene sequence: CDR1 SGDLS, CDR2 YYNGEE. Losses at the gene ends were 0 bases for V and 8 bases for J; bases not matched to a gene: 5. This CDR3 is CASSVGQGVDIQYF. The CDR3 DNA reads TGTGCCAGCAGCGTAGGGCAGGGGGTGGACATTCAGTACTTC.

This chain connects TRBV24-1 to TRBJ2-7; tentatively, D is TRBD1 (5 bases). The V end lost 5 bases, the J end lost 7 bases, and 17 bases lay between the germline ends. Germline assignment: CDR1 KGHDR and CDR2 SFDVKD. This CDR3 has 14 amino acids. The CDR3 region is CATSVSGASGEQYF. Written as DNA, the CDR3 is TGTGCCACCAGTGTCTCTGGGGCTTCTGGGGAGCAGTACTTC.

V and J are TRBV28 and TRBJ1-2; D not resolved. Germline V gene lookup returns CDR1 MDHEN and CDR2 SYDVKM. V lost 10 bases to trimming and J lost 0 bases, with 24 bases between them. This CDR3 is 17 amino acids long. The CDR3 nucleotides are TGTGCCACTATATTAGGTGCAGGAAGAACCTCTAACTATGGCTACACCTTC. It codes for CATILGAGRTSNYGYTF.

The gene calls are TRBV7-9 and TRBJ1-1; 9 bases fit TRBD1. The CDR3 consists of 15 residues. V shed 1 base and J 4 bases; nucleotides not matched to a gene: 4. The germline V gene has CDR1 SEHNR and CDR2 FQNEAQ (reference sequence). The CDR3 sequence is CASSLVWDRVTEAFF. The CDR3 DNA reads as TGTGCCAGCAGCTTAGTTTGGGACAGGGTCACTGAAGCTTTCTTT.

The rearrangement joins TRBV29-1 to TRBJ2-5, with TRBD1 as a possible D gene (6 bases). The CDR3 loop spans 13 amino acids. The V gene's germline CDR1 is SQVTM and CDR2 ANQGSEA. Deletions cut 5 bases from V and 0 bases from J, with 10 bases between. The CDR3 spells CSVKRDNQETQYF. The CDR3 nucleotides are TGCAGCGTTAAACGGGACAACCAAGAGACCCAGTACTTC.

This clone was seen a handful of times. The CDR3: CASSFAGGPGSPLHF. The CDR3 nucleotides are TGTGCCAGCAGCTTCGCGGGGGGGCCAGGTTCACCCCTCCACTTT. The chain recombines TRBV5-8 with TRBJ1-6, with a tentative D call TRBD1 (6 bases). Between the trimmed V and J ends, which lost 2 bases and 9 bases, there was a span of 15 bases. Germline CDR1 is SGHTS and CDR2 is YDEGEE. CDR3 length: 15 amino acids.